Each of the 23 T cell receptor beta chains below was sequenced from the same sample in a study of blood T cell repertoires in COVID-19 (dated by TCRdb to 2018 to 2020). Library construction relied on the immunoSEQ multiplex PCR assay. Imported from immuneACCESS, the table was reduced by TCRdb to in-frame sequences with V and J called. These copies leave out some clones; in studies compared against another copy, an unresolved V gene accounts for under half, and the cause of the remainder is not known. The sample has 120,000 or so clones on record, around 86% of them singletons. The top ten clones comprise over 25% of the sample. The source material was peripheral blood. The receptors here all came from a woman of 80 years or more with acute or convalescent COVID-19.

The count of this clone is one. The chain employs TRBV2 and TRBJ1-1, with 7 bases identical to TRBD1. V lost 2 bases, J lost 10 bases, and 4 bases stayed unmatched. The CDR3 spans 12 residues. Germline CDR1 reads SNHLY; CDR2 reads FYNNEI. In DNA form, the CDR3 reads TGTGCCAGCAGTGAAAGGTACAGGGGAGCTTTCTTT. It encodes CASSERYRGAFF.

The chain recombines TRBV28 with TRBJ2-7; a possible D gene is TRBD2 (6 bases). The CDR3 runs to 15 residues. Germline values: CDR1 MDHEN, CDR2 SYDVKM. Trimming shortened V by 5 bases and J by 5 bases, and 19 bases separated the two germline ends. The DNA of the CDR3 is TGTGCCAGCAGTCACTCAGTCCAGGGAGGTGACGAGCAGTACGTC. Its translation: CASSHSVQGGDEQYV.

V and J are TRBV18 and TRBJ1-5, with a tentative D call TRBD1 (6 bases). CDR1 KGHSH and CDR2 LQKENI come from the germline V gene. V shed 5 bases and J shed 0 bases, with 14 bases lying between them. The CDR3 covers 16 residues. CDR3 sequence reads: CASSSRTDYSNQPQHF. The CDR3 bases are TGTGCCAGCTCATCTCGGACAGATTATAGCAATCAGCCCCAGCATTTT. Combining the CDR3 with reference TRBV18 and TRBJ1-5 gives the whole variable domain NAGVMQNPRHLVRRRGQEARLRCSPMKGHSHVYWYRQLPEEGLKFMVYLQKENIIDESGMPKERFSAEFPKEGPSILRIQQVVRGDSAAYFCASSSRTDYSNQPQHFGDGTRLSIL.

The chain has TRBV7-2 and TRBJ2-7; TRBD1 might be the D (6 bases). V gave up 4 bases and J gave up 4 bases, with 14 bases separating them. CDR1 is SGHTA, CDR2 FQGNSA, per germline. The CDR3 extends over 14 amino acids. The CDR3 protein is CASSSNRAAYEQYF. The CDR3, as DNA: TGTGCCAGCAGCTCCAACAGGGCAGCTTACGAGCAGTACTTC.

This clone was counted a single time. This rearrangement joins TRBV5-4 to TRBJ2-3, with D maybe TRBD1 (7 bases). CDR3 length: 18 amino acids. The germline gives CDR1 SGHNT, CDR2 YYREEE (reference sequence). V was clipped by 6 bases and J by 2 bases, with 25 bases between them. CDR3 loop: CASKPGQSVTGATDTQYF. The CDR3 bases are TGTGCCAGCAAACCGGGACAGTCAGTCACGGGAGCCACAGATACGCAGTATTTT.

V is TRBV5-1 and J is TRBJ2-7; 7 bases line up with TRBD1. V shed 0 bases and J 3 bases; nucleotides not matched to a gene: 6. Germline V gene lookup returns CDR1 SGHRS and CDR2 YFSETQ. The CDR3 has 15 amino acids. CDR3 sequence: CASSLGGQDNYEQYF. The CDR3 DNA reads as TGCGCCAGCAGCTTGGGAGGACAGGACAACTACGAGCAGTACTTC.

The chain is built from TRBV20-1 and TRBJ2-5; TRBD2 agrees at 9 bases. The CDR3 loop spans 14 amino acids. V gave up 3 bases and J gave up 2 bases; unmatched junction bases: 4. Germline-derived CDR1 and CDR2 are DFQATT and SNEGSKA (reference sequence). The CDR3 DNA reads as TGCAGTGCTAGTAGCGGGGGAACGCAAGAGACCCAGTACTTC. It is translated as CSASSGGTQETQYF.

The rearrangement joins TRBV28 to TRBJ2-6, with a tentative D call TRBD1 (6 bases). Per the germline V gene, CDR1 is MDHEN and CDR2 is SYDVKM. The V and J ends lost 6 bases and 5 bases respectively, with 14 bases between them. The length of the CDR3 is 15 residues. The CDR3 nucleotides are TGTGCCAGCAGCCCAACAGGGACAAGGGCCAACGTCCTGACTTTC. It codes for CASSPTGTRANVLTF. The full variable domain, rest sourced from reference TRBV28 and TRBJ2-6, is DVKVTQSSRYLVKRTGEKVFLECVQDMDHENMFWYRQDPGLGLRLIYFSYDVKMKEKGDIPEGYSVSREKKERFSLILESASTNQTSMYLCASSPTGTRANVLTFGAGSRLTVL.

J is TRBJ2-3 and V is TRBV19, with 9 bases aligning to TRBD1. The CDR3 has 14 residues. With 5 bases clipped from V and 4 bases from J, the junction kept 4 bases outside the gene matches. Germline V gene sequence: CDR1 LNHDA, CDR2 SQIVND (reference sequence). The chain's CDR3 is CASSLGQGSDTQYF. The CDR3 region has the DNA TGTGCCAGTAGTTTAGGACAGGGGTCAGATACGCAGTATTTT.

This chain connects TRBV11-2 to TRBJ1-2; D is undetermined. Trimming pared 3 bases from V and 5 bases from J, leaving 13 bases between. This CDR3 is 14 amino acids long. CDR1 SGHAT and CDR2 FQNNGV come from the germline V gene. CDR3 nucleotides: TGTGCCAGCAGCTTGGACCGAAGAGGGTATGGCTACACCTTC. It is translated as CASSLDRRGYGYTF.

The rearrangement uses TRBV18 and TRBJ1-1; D not resolved. Deletions cut 2 bases from V and 1 base from J, with 8 bases between. The CDR3 loop spans 14 amino acids. Per germline, CDR1 KGHSH and CDR2 LQKENI. Here the CDR3 DNA reads TGTGCCAGCTCACCATTCAGTAAGAACACTGAAGCTTTCTTT. Amino acids: CASSPFSKNTEAFF.

The genes are TRBV4-2 and TRBJ2-2; 10 bases are a match to TRBD2. The germline V gene encodes CDR1 LGHNA and CDR2 YNFKEQ. The trim removed 6 bases at V and 7 bases at J, leaving 11 bases unmatched. The CDR3 totals 16 residues. CDR3 sequence reads: CASRSGIAGGDGELFF. CDR3 bases: TGTGCCAGCAGGTCTGGGATAGCGGGGGGCGACGGGGAGCTGTTTTTT.

The chain employs TRBV7-3 and TRBJ2-1, with 8 nucleotides matching TRBD2. V trimming: 5 bases; J trimming: 1 base; junction bases outside the gene matches: 7. Looked up from germline, CDR1 is SGHTA and CDR2 is FQGTGA. The CDR3 runs 16 residues. CDR3: CASSLSGGDSYNEQFF. CDR3 nucleotides: TGTGCCAGCAGCCTCTCCGGGGGGGATTCCTACAATGAGCAGTTCTTC.

The chain carries TRBV11-2 and TRBJ1-4; 9 positions agree with TRBD1. Per the germline V gene, CDR1 is SGHAT and CDR2 is FQNNGV. The V gene end was trimmed by 5 bases and the J gene end by 7 bases; junction bases not matched to a gene: 11. This CDR3 spans 16 amino acids. Written as DNA, the CDR3 is TGTGCCAGCAGCCCGCCCGCCACAGGGGGCAGTGAAAAACTGTTTTTT. Translation: CASSPPATGGSEKLFF.

This chain joins TRBV11-2 and TRBJ1-1; D unresolved. V was clipped by 3 bases and J by 0 bases, with 8 bases between them. The CDR3 sequence is 14 residues long. Germline V lookup: CDR1 SGHAT, CDR2 FQNNGV. The CDR3 coding sequence is TGTGCCAGCAGCTTGTTTCACATGAACACTGAAGCTTTCTTT. This codes for CASSLFHMNTEAFF. Based on the CDR3 plus reference TRBV11-2 and TRBJ1-1, the full variable domain is EAGVAQSPRYKIIEKRQSVAFWCNPISGHATLYWYQQILGQGPKLLIQFQNNGVVDDSQLPKDRFSAERLKGVDSTLKIQPAKLEDSAVYLCASSLFHMNTEAFFGQGTRLTVV.

This chain joins TRBV5-1 and TRBJ1-4; no clear D. Germline CDR1 and CDR2: SGHRS and YFSETQ. This CDR3 comprises 16 residues. Trimming removed 0 bases at V and 8 bases at J, with 17 bases between. CDR3 loop: CASSLGQRYYGEKLFF. In nucleotides, the CDR3 is TGCGCCAGCAGCTTGGGGCAGCGCTATTATGGGGAAAAACTGTTTTTT.

The CDR3: CASSLVQGINSPLHF. The CDR3, as DNA: TGTGCCAGCAGCTTAGTGCAGGGTATCAATTCACCCCTCCACTTT. V usage is TRBV7-2 and J usage is TRBJ1-6, with D possibly matching TRBD1 (5 bases). The CDR3 sequence is 15 residues long. Germline CDR1 and CDR2: SGHTA and FQGNSA. V was pared by 1 base and J by 7 bases, with 11 bases between.

The chain links TRBV25-1 to TRBJ2-1; 11 nucleotides align to TRBD2. This CDR3 spans 17 amino acids. Germline values: CDR1 MGHDK, CDR2 SYGVNS. V was pared by 3 bases and J by 0 bases, with 4 bases of the junction left unmatched. The CDR3 sequence: CASSDTSGGLSYNEQFF. CDR3 DNA sequence: TGTGCCAGCAGTGACACTAGCGGGGGTCTCTCCTACAATGAGCAGTTCTTC.

CDR3 region: CASSDAGGGDTQYF. Here the CDR3 DNA reads TGTGCCAGCAGCGACGCGGGGGGAGGAGATACGCAGTATTTT. The chain has TRBV9 and TRBJ2-3, with TRBD2 matching 8 bases. This CDR3 has 14 amino acids. From germline, CDR1 is SGDLS and CDR2 YYNGEE. The ends lost 3 bases at V and 5 bases at J; junction bases unmatched: 5.

V and J are TRBV19 and TRBJ2-5, with D maybe TRBD1 (5 bases). The CDR3 spans 15 residues. In germline, CDR1 is LNHDA, CDR2 SQIVND (reference sequence). V lost 1 base to trimming and J lost 3 bases, with 12 bases between them. DNA for the CDR3: TGTGCCAGTAGTATAGGGGGTGACAGTAAAGAGACCCAGTACTTC. Translation gives CASSIGGDSKETQYF.

The CDR3 nucleotides read TGCGCCAGCACTAGGGGAGGTACCGGGGAGCTGTTTTTT. The encoded protein is CASTRGGTGELFF. The chain combines TRBV5-1 with TRBJ2-2; D might be TRBD2 (6 bases). The CDR3 length is 13 residues. V was trimmed by 6 bases and J by 5 bases, leaving 11 bases between them. Germline V gene lookup returns CDR1 SGHRS and CDR2 YFSETQ.

This chain uses TRBV2 with TRBJ2-5; 10 bases are a match to TRBD1. Trimming cost V 6 bases and J 3 bases; bases outside gene matches: 7. Germline loops: CDR1 SNHLY, CDR2 FYNNEI. The CDR3 sequence is 15 residues long. CDR3 sequence (DNA): TGTGCCAGCAGCCAGACAGGGGGCGGGGAAGAGACCCAGTACTTC. It yields the protein CASSQTGGGEETQYF.

J is TRBJ1-2 and V is TRBV5-4; 9 bases line up with TRBD1. Trimming cost V 4 bases and J 4 bases; bases outside gene matches: 5. Germline assignment: CDR1 SGHNT and CDR2 YYREEE (reference sequence). CDR3 size: 14 residues. For the CDR3, the DNA is TGTGCCAGCAGCCGGACAGGGGCTCGCTATGGCTACACCTTC. Translating it yields CASSRTGARYGYTF.